This T cell receptor beta chain originates from a study of cytomegalovirus exposure and HLA in healthy donors. Trimming removed 4 bases from V and 4 bases from J, with 13 bases in between. Germline-derived CDR1 and CDR2 are GTSNPN and SVGIG (reference sequence). The CDR3 runs 14 residues. Primers included in the PCR were 60 Vbeta and 13 Jbeta primers. Generated by immunoSEQ multiplex PCR, the TCRdb table keeps only in-frame clones and is missing some. The table shows roughly 100,000 clones, with approximately 82% occurring only once. The source of this sequence is a man aged 40-49 years in good health and CMV-seronegative. Sequences were obtained from PBMCs. The rearrangement joins TRBV30 to TRBJ1-4; maybe TRBD1 (6 bases). The CDR3 region has the DNA TGTGCCTGGAAAGGGGACACCTATAATGAAAAACTGTTTTTT. It yields the protein CAWKGDTYNEKLFF.